The source of this T cell receptor beta chain is a study of blood T cells in healthy people across ages. V lost 4 bases and J lost 0, with 15 bases in between. There are 16 residues in the CDR3. CDR1 SGHDT and CDR2 YYEEEE come from the germline V gene. A sample-barcoded 5' primer and a J-beta primer mix were used in a second PCR of roughly 7 to 11 cycles. One entry per CDR3 protein, called by TCRdb with MiXCR from the 5' RACE reads. The sample has fewer than 600,000 distinct CDR3 sequences, 27% seen once. The extraction recovered at least 5 micrograms of total RNA per sample. The data also belong to a second study, concerning T cells of mothers and their children. That work adds: A few healthy Caucasian mothers served as donors, and their six children did as well.

The sample consisted of blood. The TCR sequence derives from a boy aged 2 to 10 in good health. The chain combines TRBV5-6 with TRBJ2-3; the D gene is possibly TRBD1 (6 bases). CDR3 DNA sequence: TGTGCCAGCAGCGACCATTCCCAGGGGAGCACAGATACGCAGTATTTT. It codes for CASSDHSQGSTDTQYF.